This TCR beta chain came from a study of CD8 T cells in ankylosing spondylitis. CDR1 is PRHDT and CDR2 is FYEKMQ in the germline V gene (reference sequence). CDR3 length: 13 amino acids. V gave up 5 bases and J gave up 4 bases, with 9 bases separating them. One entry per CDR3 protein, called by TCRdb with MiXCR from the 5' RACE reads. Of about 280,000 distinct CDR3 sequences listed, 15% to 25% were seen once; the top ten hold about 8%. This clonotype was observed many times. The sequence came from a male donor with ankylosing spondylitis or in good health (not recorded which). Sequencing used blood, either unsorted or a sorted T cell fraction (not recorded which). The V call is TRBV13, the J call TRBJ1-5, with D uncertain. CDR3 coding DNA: TGTGCCAGCAGCCGCGGAGGAAATCAGCCCCAGCATTTT. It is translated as CASSRGGNQPQHF.